The 31 T cell receptor beta chains presented below share a single source sample, sequenced in a study of blood T cell repertoires in COVID-19. The assay was immunoSEQ multiplex PCR, and TCRdb's table has in-frame clones only and misses some. The sample records some 430,000 clones, around 90% being singletons. The source material was PBMCs or T cells enriched from blood (not recorded which). The receptors originated from a man aged 18 to 35 who had recovered from COVID-19.

This clone was observed once. The chain combines TRBV6-6 with TRBJ2-7, with TRBD2 matching over 8 bases. The CDR3 extends over 15 amino acids. V shed 0 bases, J shed 0 bases, and the junction held 1 base outside the gene matches. Looked up from germline, CDR1 is MNHNY and CDR2 is SVGAGI (reference sequence). Here the CDR3 DNA reads TGTGCCAGCAGTTACTCGACTAGCGTCTCCTACGAGCAGTACTTC. It specifies CASSYSTSVSYEQYF.

This chain connects TRBV15 to TRBJ2-1; 12 bases are a match to TRBD2. The CDR3 contains 14 residues. The germline V gene encodes CDR1 LNHNV and CDR2 YYDKDF (reference sequence). J was trimmed by 9 bases and V by 7 bases; bases with no gene match: 7. The CDR3 coding sequence is TGTGCCACCAAGAGGGCTAGCGGGAGGGCTGAGCAGTTCTTC. Protein product: CATKRASGRAEQFF. The whole variable domain, filled in from reference TRBV15 and TRBJ2-1, reads DAMVIQNPRYQVTQFGKPVTLSCSQTLNHNVMYWYQQKSSQAPKLLFHYYDKDFNNEADTPDNFQSRRPNTSFCFLDIRSPGLGDTAMYLCATKRASGRAEQFFGPGTRLTVL.

The chain couples TRBV5-1 to TRBJ1-3; D might be TRBD1 (6 bases). Germline values: CDR1 SGHRS, CDR2 YFSETQ. Trimming cost V 0 bases and J 4 bases, with 14 bases left between them. The CDR3 length is 16 residues. The CDR3: CASSLGAGAAGNTIYF. For the CDR3, the DNA is TGCGCCAGCAGCTTGGGGGCAGGGGCTGCGGGAAACACCATATATTTT.

As regards this clone: No DNA is shown, since the ends of the CDR3 on it are uncertain; the CDR3 is the one TCRdb lists. CDR3 in amino acids: CASSLYRDRGRRDGPSIF. V usage is TRBV13 and J usage is TRBJ1-5; the D call of TRBD1 is as the table states it, not checked on the DNA. Germline-derived CDR1 and CDR2 are PRHDT and FYEKMQ (reference sequence). Termini included, the CDR3 measures 18 amino acids.

This sequence joins TRBV30 and TRBJ2-7; D is undetermined. The germline gives CDR1 GTSNPN, CDR2 SVGIG (reference sequence). The CDR3 is 13 residues long. The germline V and J ends were trimmed by 2 bases and 4 bases, with 12 bases remaining between them. The CDR3 DNA reads as TGTGCCTGGAGTCCCTCCTCCGGTTACGAGCAGTACTTC. Translation: CAWSPSSGYEQYF.

The chain carries TRBV10-3 and TRBJ1-1; D is unresolved. The CDR3 consists of 12 residues. Germline assignment: CDR1 ENHRY and CDR2 SYGVKD. Between the trimmed V and J ends, which lost 6 bases and 5 bases, there was a span of 10 bases. CDR3 bases: TGTGCCATCAGGACTGAGGTGACTGAAGCTTTCTTT. The encoded protein is CAIRTEVTEAFF.

In DNA, the CDR3 is TGTGCCAGCAGTTCGAACTACAGGGTCGAAAAACTGTTTTTT. This codes for CASSSNYRVEKLFF. The chain joins TRBV28 to TRBJ1-4, with D maybe TRBD1 (6 bases). Between the trimmed V and J ends, which lost 4 bases and 8 bases, there was a span of 14 bases. CDR1 MDHEN and CDR2 SYDVKM come from the germline V gene. The CDR3 is 14 amino acids.

The chain recombines TRBV7-3 with TRBJ2-7; no clear D. The CDR3 runs to 14 residues. Germline V gives CDR1 SGHTA, CDR2 FQGTGA. V was shortened by 1 base and J by 6 bases, with 13 bases between the two germline ends. CDR3 nucleotide sequence: TGTGCCAGCAGCTTAAGGCGGCAGAACGGCGAGCAGTACTTC. It translates to CASSLRRQNGEQYF. Looking up the rest from reference TRBV7-3 and TRBJ2-7 gives the full variable domain: GAGVSQTPSNKVTEKGKYVELRCDPISGHTALYWYRQSLGQGPEFLIYFQGTGAADDSGLPNDRFFAVRPEGSVSTLKIQRTERGDSAVYLCASSLRRQNGEQYFGPGTRLTVT.

V gene TRBV7-9 combines with J gene TRBJ1-1; the D is unclear. CDR1 and CDR2 from the germline V gene are SEHNR and FQNEAQ (reference sequence). There are 16 residues in the CDR3. Trimming stripped 5 bases from V and 0 bases from J, with 16 bases between. The CDR3 DNA reads as TGTGCCAGCAGCCACCCGCGGGGAGGCCTGAACACTGAAGCTTTCTTT. Translation: CASSHPRGGLNTEAFF.

The rearrangement joins TRBV6-1 to TRBJ2-1; D is undetermined. This CDR3 has 12 residues. Trimming took off 2 bases at V and 5 bases at J, with 4 bases between the two ends. CDR1 and CDR2 from the germline V gene are MNHNS and SASEGT. The CDR3 region has the DNA TGTGCCAGCAGTGAACTTGACAATGAGCAGTTCTTC. Its protein is CASSELDNEQFF.

The chain carries TRBV11-2 and TRBJ1-2; maybe TRBD1 (5 bases). Germline values: CDR1 SGHAT, CDR2 FQNNGV. Trimming cost V 5 bases and J 0 bases, with 16 bases left between them. The length of the CDR3 is 16 residues. The CDR3 coding sequence is TGTGCCAGCAGCGTAGGGAGCGGGGCCTCTAACTATGGCTACACCTTC. Its protein is CASSVGSGASNYGYTF.

The V and J genes are TRBV29-1 and TRBJ1-2, with D perhaps TRBD1 (5 bases). Germline lookup yields CDR1 SQVTM and CDR2 ANQGSEA. The ends were cut back, 6 bases at V and 6 bases at J, with 20 bases in the middle. The CDR3 runs to 14 residues. CDR3 sequence: CSVGGRWQPDGYTF. The DNA of the CDR3 is TGCAGCGTCGGGGGTCGGTGGCAGCCGGATGGCTACACCTTC. Complete variable domain (other parts from reference TRBV29-1 and TRBJ1-2): SAVISQKPSRDICQRGTSLTIQCQVDSQVTMMFWYRQQPGQSLTLIATANQGSEATYESGFVIDKFPISRPNLTFSTLTVSNMSPEDSSIYLCSVGGRWQPDGYTFGSGTRLTVV.

The V gene is TRBV9, the J gene TRBJ2-1; 8 nucleotides agree with TRBD1. Losses at the gene ends were 0 bases for V and 8 bases for J; bases not matched to a gene: 10. In germline, CDR1 is SGDLS, CDR2 YYNGEE. The CDR3 is made up of 16 amino acids. CDR3 loop: CASSVALRGPKYEQFF. The CDR3 DNA follows: TGTGCCAGCAGCGTAGCACTCAGGGGGCCTAAGTATGAGCAGTTCTTC.

The chain employs TRBV7-9 and TRBJ1-2; possibly TRBD1 for D (6 bases). V lost 1 base to trimming and J lost 7 bases, with 16 bases between them. The V gene's germline CDR1 is SEHNR and CDR2 FQNEAQ (reference sequence). This CDR3 is 15 amino acids long. The CDR3 spells CASSLGQQGYSGYTF. Here the CDR3 DNA reads TGTGCCAGCAGCTTAGGCCAACAGGGTTACTCTGGCTACACCTTC.

The chain links TRBV28 to TRBJ2-7; TRBD1 is a possible D gene (5 bases). CDR1 and CDR2 (germline): MDHEN, SYDVKM. The CDR3 extends over 15 amino acids. Trimming removed 3 bases from V and 5 bases from J, with 17 bases in between. The CDR3 nucleotides are TGTGCCAGCAGTTTCCTGGGTAGGGGATACCACGAGCAGTACTTC. This gives the protein CASSFLGRGYHEQYF. Complete variable domain (other parts from reference TRBV28 and TRBJ2-7): DVKVTQSSRYLVKRTGEKVFLECVQDMDHENMFWYRQDPGLGLRLIYFSYDVKMKEKGDIPEGYSVSREKKERFSLILESASTNQTSMYLCASSFLGRGYHEQYFGPGTRLTVT.

This rearrangement joins TRBV28 to TRBJ1-1; D unresolved. CDR1 and CDR2 from the germline V gene are MDHEN and SYDVKM. The CDR3 consists of 12 residues. Trimming cost V 5 bases and J 11 bases, with 15 bases left between them. CDR3 nucleotides: TGTGCCAGCAGTATAACTGGGAGTGAGGCTTTCTTT. Protein product: CASSITGSEAFF.

The sample holds one count of this clone. The chain recombines TRBV7-2 with TRBJ1-5; D possibly corresponds to TRBD1 (5 bases). The CDR3 spans 15 residues. The germline gives CDR1 SGHTA, CDR2 FQGNSA. The V gene lost 2 bases and the J gene lost 5 bases, with 13 bases spanning the gap. CDR3 protein: CASSLSPGGDQPQHF. CDR3 DNA sequence: TGTGCCAGCAGCTTATCACCGGGGGGGGATCAGCCCCAGCATTTT.

This chain's CDR3 is CASSSLGGYGEKLFF. CDR3 nucleotide sequence: TGTGCCAGTAGCTCCCTCGGGGGGTACGGTGAAAAACTGTTTTTT. The rearrangement links TRBV19 to TRBJ1-4; a weak D match, TRBD1 (5 bases). V dropped 6 bases and J dropped 7 bases, with 18 bases sitting between them. The CDR3 length is 15 residues. CDR1 LNHDA and CDR2 SQIVND come from the germline V gene (reference sequence).

This chain links TRBV11-3 with TRBJ1-2; D gene ambiguous. The CDR3 spans 12 residues. V was clipped by 5 bases and J by 8 bases, with 12 bases between them. CDR1 and CDR2 from the germline V gene are SGHNT and YENEEA. The CDR3 spells CASSRDAGGYTF. CDR3 nucleotide sequence: TGTGCCAGCAGCCGCGACGCCGGGGGCTACACCTTC.

The J gene is TRBJ2-7, the V gene TRBV5-1; no definite D call. Trimming pared 0 bases from V and 2 bases from J, leaving 9 bases between. The CDR3 length is 14 residues. From germline, CDR1 is SGHRS and CDR2 YFSETQ. This CDR3 reads CASSLDLNTYEQYF. Written as DNA, the CDR3 is TGCGCCAGCAGCTTGGATCTGAACACCTACGAGCAGTACTTC.

The chain couples TRBV19 to TRBJ1-5; no definite D call. V was cut by 3 bases and J by 1 base, with 10 bases left in between. The CDR3 has 15 amino acids. Germline-derived CDR1 and CDR2 are LNHDA and SQIVND (reference sequence). The CDR3 here is CASSIRTGSNQPQHF. CDR3 bases: TGTGCCAGTAGTATCCGGACGGGAAGCAATCAGCCCCAGCATTTT.

V is TRBV28 and J is TRBJ2-7; D is unclear. Germline V CDR1 and CDR2: MDHEN, SYDVKM. The CDR3 extends over 13 amino acids. With 1 base removed from V and 2 bases from J, the gap between germline ends came to 6 bases. CDR3 bases: TGTGCCAGCAGTTTATCTCTCGCCTACGAGCAGTACTTC. Translating it yields CASSLSLAYEQYF.

The table lists this clone with a count of one. V is TRBV6-5 and J is TRBJ2-5; unclear D gene. V gave up 6 bases and J gave up 5 bases, with 10 bases separating them. There are 12 residues in the CDR3. Germline V gene sequence: CDR1 MNHEY, CDR2 SVGAGI. The DNA for the CDR3 is TGTGCCAGCAGCCGGTCCGTGGAGACCCAGTACTTC. Translated, it gives CASSRSVETQYF.

The rearrangement links TRBV2 to TRBJ1-5; maybe TRBD1 (5 bases). Trimming removed 4 bases from V and 7 bases from J, with 11 bases in between. This CDR3 has 13 residues. The V gene's germline CDR1 is SNHLY and CDR2 FYNNEI. The CDR3 spells CASSVGEGQPQHF. In DNA, the CDR3 is TGTGCCAGCAGTGTAGGGGAGGGCCAGCCCCAGCATTTT.

The chain joins TRBV5-1 to TRBJ1-3; 7 bases line up with TRBD1. CDR1 SGHRS and CDR2 YFSETQ come from the germline V gene. V was clipped by 2 bases and J by 4 bases; unmatched bases: 9. CDR3 length: 16 residues. Here the CDR3 reads CASSFTPTGTGNTIYF. DNA for the CDR3: TGCGCCAGCAGCTTTACCCCGACAGGGACAGGAAACACCATATATTTT.

The V gene is TRBV11-2, the J gene TRBJ1-1; D is unclear. Per the germline V gene, CDR1 is SGHAT and CDR2 is FQNNGV. V shed 2 bases and J shed 6 bases, with 13 bases lying between them. The CDR3 consists of 14 residues. The CDR3 nucleotides are TGTGCCAGCAGCTTATTGTCAGGCTCGGCTGAAGCTTTCTTT. It yields the protein CASSLLSGSAEAFF.

The chain recombines TRBV27 with TRBJ2-7, with a weak D call TRBD2 (5 bases). Germline V gives CDR1 MNHEY, CDR2 SMNVEV (reference sequence). V dropped 7 bases and J dropped 6 bases, with 16 bases sitting between them. This CDR3 region has 13 residues. This CDR3 is CASTSGAVGEQYF. Here the CDR3 DNA reads TGTGCCAGCACCTCCGGAGCGGTTGGCGAGCAGTACTTC.

The chain is built from TRBV28 and TRBJ2-7; 15 bases fit TRBD2. CDR3 size: 19 residues. V trimming: 2 bases; J trimming: 1 base; junction bases outside the gene matches: 9. Per the germline V gene, CDR1 is MDHEN and CDR2 is SYDVKM. The CDR3 coding sequence is TGTGCCAGCAGTTTAAAGGGGACTAGCGGGAGGCTCCTTTCCTACGAGCAGTACTTC. This gives the protein CASSLKGTSGRLLSYEQYF.

The chain links TRBV2 to TRBJ1-3; perhaps TRBD1 as D (6 bases). V was shortened by 8 bases and J by 5 bases, with 10 bases between the two germline ends. Germline CDR1 SNHLY, CDR2 FYNNEI. The CDR3 runs 12 residues. The chain's CDR3 is CASGDRRNTIYF. CDR3 nucleotide sequence: TGTGCCAGCGGAGACAGGAGAAACACCATATATTTT. Full variable domain (remainder filled in from reference TRBV2 and TRBJ1-3): EPEVTQTPSHQVTQMGQEVILRCVPISNHLYFYWYRQILGQKVEFLVSFYNNEISEKSEIFDDQFSVERPDGSNFTLKIRSTKLEDSAMYFCASGDRRNTIYFGEGSWLTVV.

CDR3 amino acids: CASSRGGNTEAFF. The CDR3 DNA is TGTGCCAGCAGCCGAGGGGGGAACACTGAAGCTTTCTTT. This chain connects TRBV5-5 to TRBJ1-1; possible D gene TRBD1, 6 bases. Trimming shortened V by 4 bases and J by 1 base, and 8 bases separated the two germline ends. The length of the CDR3 is 13 residues. The germline V gene encodes CDR1 SGHKS and CDR2 YYEKEE (reference sequence). The full variable domain, with the rest looked up from reference TRBV5-5 and TRBJ1-1, is DAGVTQSPTHLIKTRGQQVTLRCSPISGHKSVSWYQQVLGQGPQFIFQYYEKEERGRGNFPDRFSARQFPNYSSELNVNALLLGDSALYLCASSRGGNTEAFFGQGTRLTVV.

A single count supports this clone. The V call is TRBV18, the J call TRBJ1-2; 7 positions match TRBD1. This CDR3 contains 16 residues. The trim removed 3 bases at V and 5 bases at J, leaving 12 bases unmatched. In germline, CDR1 is KGHSH, CDR2 LQKENI. Here the CDR3 DNA reads TGTGCCAGCTCACCCCAGTCGACAGGGACTTTATATGGCTACACCTTC. Encoded protein: CASSPQSTGTLYGYTF.